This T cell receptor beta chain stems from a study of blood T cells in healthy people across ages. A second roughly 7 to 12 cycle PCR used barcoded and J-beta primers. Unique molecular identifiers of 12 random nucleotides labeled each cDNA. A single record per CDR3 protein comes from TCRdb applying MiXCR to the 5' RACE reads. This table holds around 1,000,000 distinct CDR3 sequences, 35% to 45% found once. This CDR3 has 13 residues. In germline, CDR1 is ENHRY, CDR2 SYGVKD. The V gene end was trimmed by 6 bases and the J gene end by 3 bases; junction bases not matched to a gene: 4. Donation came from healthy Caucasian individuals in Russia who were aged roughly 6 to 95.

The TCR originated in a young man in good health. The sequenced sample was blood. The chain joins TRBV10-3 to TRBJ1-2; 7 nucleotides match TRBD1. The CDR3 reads CAISTGTDYGYTF. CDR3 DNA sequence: TGTGCCATCAGCACGGGGACAGACTATGGCTACACCTTC.